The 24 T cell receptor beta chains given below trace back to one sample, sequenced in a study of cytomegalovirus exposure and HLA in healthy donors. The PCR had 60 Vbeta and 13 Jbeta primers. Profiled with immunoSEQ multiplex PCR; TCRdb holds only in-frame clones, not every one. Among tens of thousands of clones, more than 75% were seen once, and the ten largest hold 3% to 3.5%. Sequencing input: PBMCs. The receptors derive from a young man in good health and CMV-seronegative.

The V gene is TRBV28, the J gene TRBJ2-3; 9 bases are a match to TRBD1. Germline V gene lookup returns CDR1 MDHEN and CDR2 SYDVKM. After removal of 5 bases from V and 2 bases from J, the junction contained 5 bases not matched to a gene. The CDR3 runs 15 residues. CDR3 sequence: CASSAGQGSTDTQYF. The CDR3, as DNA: TGTGCCAGCAGTGCGGGACAGGGATCCACAGATACGCAGTATTTT.

CDR3 DNA: TGTGCCAGCAACCTGGACAGGGACTATGGCTACACCTTC. This codes for CASNLDRDYGYTF. The chain uses TRBV7-2 and TRBJ1-2; TRBD1 matches at 8 bases. The CDR3 covers 13 residues. Germline V gives CDR1 SGHTA, CDR2 FQGNSA. V shed 7 bases, J shed 3 bases, and the junction held 4 bases outside the gene matches.

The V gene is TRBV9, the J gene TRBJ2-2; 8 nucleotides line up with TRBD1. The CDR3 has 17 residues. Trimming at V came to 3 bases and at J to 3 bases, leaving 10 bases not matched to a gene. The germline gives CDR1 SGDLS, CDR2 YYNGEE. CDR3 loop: CASSGSKTTGDTGELFF. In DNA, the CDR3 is TGTGCCAGCAGCGGGTCCAAAACGACAGGGGACACCGGGGAGCTGTTTTTT.

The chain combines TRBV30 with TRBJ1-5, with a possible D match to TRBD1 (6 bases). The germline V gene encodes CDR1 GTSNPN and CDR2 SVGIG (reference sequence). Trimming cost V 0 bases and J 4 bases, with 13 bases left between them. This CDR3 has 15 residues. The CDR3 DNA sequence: TGTGCCTGGAGTGTAGCAGGGGTGGGTAATCAGCCCCAGCATTTT. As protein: CAWSVAGVGNQPQHF.

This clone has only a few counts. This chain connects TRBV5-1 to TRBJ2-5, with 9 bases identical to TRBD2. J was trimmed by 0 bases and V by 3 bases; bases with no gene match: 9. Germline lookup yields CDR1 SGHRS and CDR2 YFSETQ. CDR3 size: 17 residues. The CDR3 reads CASSSALAGGYQETQYF. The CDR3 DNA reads TGCGCCAGCAGCTCCGCACTAGCGGGCGGATACCAAGAGACCCAGTACTTC.

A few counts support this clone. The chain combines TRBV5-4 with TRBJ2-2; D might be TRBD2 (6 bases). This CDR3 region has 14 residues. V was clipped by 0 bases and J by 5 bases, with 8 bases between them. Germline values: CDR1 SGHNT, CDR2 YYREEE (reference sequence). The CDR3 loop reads CASSLAGGTGELFF. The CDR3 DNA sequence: TGTGCCAGCAGCTTGGCAGGAGGGACCGGGGAGCTGTTTTTT. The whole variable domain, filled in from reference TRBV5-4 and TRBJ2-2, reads ETGVTQSPTHLIKTRGQQVTLRCSSQSGHNTVSWYQQALGQGPQFIFQYYREEENGRGNFPPRFSGLQFPNYSSELNVNALELDDSALYLCASSLAGGTGELFFGEGSRLTVL.

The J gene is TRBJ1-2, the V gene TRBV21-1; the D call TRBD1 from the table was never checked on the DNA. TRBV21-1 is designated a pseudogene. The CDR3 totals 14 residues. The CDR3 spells CASSMDRDNYGYTF. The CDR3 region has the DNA TGTGCCAGCAGCATGGACAGGGATAACTATGGCTACACCTTC.

This CDR3 reads CASRLGVAGIQPQHF. The CDR3 coding sequence is TGTGCAAGTCGCTTAGGCGTGGCAGGGATTCAGCCCCAGCATTTT. This chain uses TRBV12-2 with TRBJ1-5; the table's D call, TRBD1, has no DNA check behind it. TRBV12-2 is termed a pseudogene. This CDR3 is 15 amino acids long.

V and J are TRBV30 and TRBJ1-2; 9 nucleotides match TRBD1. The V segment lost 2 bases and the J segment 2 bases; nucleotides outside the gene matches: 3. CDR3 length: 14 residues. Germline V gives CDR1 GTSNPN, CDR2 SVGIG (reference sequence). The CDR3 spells CAWSLDRGNYGYTF. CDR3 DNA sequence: TGTGCCTGGAGTCTGGACAGGGGAAACTATGGCTACACCTTC.

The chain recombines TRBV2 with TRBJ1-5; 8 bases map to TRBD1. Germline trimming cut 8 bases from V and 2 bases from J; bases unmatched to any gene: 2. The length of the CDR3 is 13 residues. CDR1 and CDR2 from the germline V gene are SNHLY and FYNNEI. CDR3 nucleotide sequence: TGTGCCAGCGACAGGGGTGGCAATCAGCCCCAGCATTTT. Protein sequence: CASDRGGNQPQHF.

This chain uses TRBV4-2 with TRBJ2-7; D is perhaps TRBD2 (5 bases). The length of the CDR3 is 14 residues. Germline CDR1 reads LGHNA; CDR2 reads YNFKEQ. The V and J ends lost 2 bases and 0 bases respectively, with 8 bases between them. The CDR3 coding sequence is TGTGCCAGCAGCCAACCCGACTACTCCTACGAGCAGTACTTC. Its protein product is CASSQPDYSYEQYF.

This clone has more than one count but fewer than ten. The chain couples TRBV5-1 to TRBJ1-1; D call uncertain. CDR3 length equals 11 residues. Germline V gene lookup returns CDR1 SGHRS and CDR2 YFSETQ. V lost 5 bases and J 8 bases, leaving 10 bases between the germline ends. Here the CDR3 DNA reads TGCGCCAGCAGGTCTAAGTTGGAAGCTTTCTTT. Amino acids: CASRSKLEAFF.

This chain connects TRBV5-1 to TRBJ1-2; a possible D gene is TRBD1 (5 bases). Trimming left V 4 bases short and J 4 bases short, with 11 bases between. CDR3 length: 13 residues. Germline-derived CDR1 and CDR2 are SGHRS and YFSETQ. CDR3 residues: CASSPTETYGYTF. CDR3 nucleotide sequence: TGCGCCAGCAGCCCGACAGAAACCTATGGCTACACCTTC.

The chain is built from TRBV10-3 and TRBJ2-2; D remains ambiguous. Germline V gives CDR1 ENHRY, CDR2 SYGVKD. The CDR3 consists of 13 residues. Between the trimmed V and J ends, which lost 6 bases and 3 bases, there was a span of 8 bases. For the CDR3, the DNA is TGTGCCATCAGGGGCTTGGACACCGGGGAGCTGTTTTTT. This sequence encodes CAIRGLDTGELFF.

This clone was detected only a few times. The CDR3 coding sequence is TGTGCCAGCAGCCGGGGAGAACAGGGGAAGGGCTACGAGCAGTACTTC. Encoded protein: CASSRGEQGKGYEQYF. The V gene is TRBV9, the J gene TRBJ2-7; TRBD1 aligns across 7 bases. V gave up 4 bases and J gave up 3 bases; unmatched junction bases: 13. Germline loops: CDR1 SGDLS, CDR2 YYNGEE. The CDR3 spans 16 residues.

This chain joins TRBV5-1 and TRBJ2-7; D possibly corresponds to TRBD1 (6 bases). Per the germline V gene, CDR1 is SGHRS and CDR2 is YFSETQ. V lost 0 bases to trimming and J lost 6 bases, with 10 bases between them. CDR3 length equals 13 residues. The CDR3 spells CASSLEGTIEQYF. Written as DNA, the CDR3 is TGCGCCAGCAGCTTGGAGGGGACAATCGAGCAGTACTTC.

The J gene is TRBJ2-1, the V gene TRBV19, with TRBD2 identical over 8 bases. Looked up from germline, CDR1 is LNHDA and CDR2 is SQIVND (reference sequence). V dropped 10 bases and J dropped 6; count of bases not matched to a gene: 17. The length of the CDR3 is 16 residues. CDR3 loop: CATGTYTGLVRNEQFF. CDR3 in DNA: TGTGCCACCGGGACCTATACGGGACTAGTCCGCAATGAGCAGTTCTTC.

The CDR3 DNA reads as TGTGCCAGCAGCCCACGGACAGGGGGCACTGAAGCTTTCTTT. The encoded protein is CASSPRTGGTEAFF. The chain is built from TRBV7-3 and TRBJ1-1, with 10 bases lining up with TRBD1. This CDR3 is built from 14 residues. Unmatched junction bases numbered 4, after V lost 5 bases and J lost 4 bases. Germline lookup yields CDR1 SGHTA and CDR2 FQGTGA.

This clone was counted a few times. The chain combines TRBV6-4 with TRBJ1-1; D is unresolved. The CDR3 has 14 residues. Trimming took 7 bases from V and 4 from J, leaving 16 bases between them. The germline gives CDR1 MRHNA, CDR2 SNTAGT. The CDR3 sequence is CASKEFDGGTEAFF. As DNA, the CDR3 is TGTGCCAGCAAGGAATTTGACGGAGGCACTGAAGCTTTCTTT.

CDR3 sequence: CASSRGQGANGYTF. CDR3 bases: TGTGCCAGCAGCCGGGGACAGGGGGCCAATGGCTACACCTTC. This rearrangement joins TRBV5-4 to TRBJ1-2; 12 bases fit TRBD1. The germline CDR1 and CDR2 sequences are SGHNT and YYREEE (reference sequence). V lost 4 bases and J lost 6; bases outside the gene matches: 4. CDR3 size: 14 residues.

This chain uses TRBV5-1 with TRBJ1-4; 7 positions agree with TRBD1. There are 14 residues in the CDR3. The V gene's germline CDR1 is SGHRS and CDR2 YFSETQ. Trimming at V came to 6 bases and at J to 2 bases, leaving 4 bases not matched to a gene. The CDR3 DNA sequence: TGCGCCAGCACCCTACAGGGGACTAATGAAAAACTGTTTTTT. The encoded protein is CASTLQGTNEKLFF.

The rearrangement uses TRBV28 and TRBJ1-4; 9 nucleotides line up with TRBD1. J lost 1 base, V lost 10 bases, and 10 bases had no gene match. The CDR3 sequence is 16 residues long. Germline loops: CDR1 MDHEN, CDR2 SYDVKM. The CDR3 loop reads CATELGQGLTNEKLFF. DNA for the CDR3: TGTGCCACAGAACTGGGACAGGGCTTAACTAATGAAAAACTGTTTTTT.

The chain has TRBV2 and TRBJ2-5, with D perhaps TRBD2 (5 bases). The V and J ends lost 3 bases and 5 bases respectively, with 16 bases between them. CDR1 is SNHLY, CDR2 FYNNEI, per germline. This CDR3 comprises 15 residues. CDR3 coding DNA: TGTGCCAGCAGTGATGGTGACTCAAGAGGGGAGACCCAGTACTTC. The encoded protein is CASSDGDSRGETQYF.

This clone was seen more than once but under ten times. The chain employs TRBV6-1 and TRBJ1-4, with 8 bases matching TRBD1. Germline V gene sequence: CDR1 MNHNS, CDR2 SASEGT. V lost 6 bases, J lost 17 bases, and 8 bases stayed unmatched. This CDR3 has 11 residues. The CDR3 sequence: CASSPRDRLFF. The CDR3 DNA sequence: TGTGCCAGCAGCCCCCGGGACAGGTTATTTTTT.